Below are 29 T cell receptor beta chains sequenced from a single sample in a study of T cell changes during pregnancy in multiple sclerosis. Repertoires were generated with immunoSEQ multiplex PCR, while TCRdb's copy carries only in-frame clones and drops some. The profile covers 58,000 or so clones, with roughly 90% appearing a single time and about 2.5% taken by the ten largest. Material: peripheral blood, obtained in the first trimester of pregnancy. These receptors all come from a female donor with multiple sclerosis, enrolled in a pregnancy study.

V usage is TRBV5-5 and J usage is TRBJ2-7; D ambiguous. The germline CDR1 and CDR2 sequences are SGHKS and YYEKEE (reference sequence). Trimming left V 0 bases short and J 6 bases short, with 16 bases between. CDR3 length: 15 amino acids. CDR3 protein: CASSLVPVASREQYF. CDR3 DNA: TGTGCCAGCAGCTTGGTACCAGTTGCTTCTCGCGAGCAGTACTTC.

The CDR3 DNA reads as TGCAGCGTGAGCGGGAGCAGTTACAATGAGCAGTTCTTC. Protein sequence: CSVSGSSYNEQFF. J is TRBJ2-1 and V is TRBV29-1, with TRBD2 matching 8 bases. The CDR3 extends over 13 amino acids. Germline V gives CDR1 SQVTM, CDR2 ANQGSEA. V gave up 6 bases and J gave up 4 bases; unmatched junction bases: 5.

This clone was counted only a few times. The chain is built from TRBV7-2 and TRBJ2-7; D remains unclear. The CDR3 runs 13 residues. V was pared by 6 bases and J by 2 bases, with 11 bases between. Germline loops: CDR1 SGHTA, CDR2 FQGNSA. CDR3 in amino acids: CASSRTRAYEQYF. The CDR3 region has the DNA TGTGCCAGCAGTCGTACACGGGCCTACGAGCAGTACTTC.

V is TRBV9 and J is TRBJ2-1; D remains ambiguous. This CDR3 is 13 amino acids long. Germline assignment: CDR1 SGDLS and CDR2 YYNGEE. Trimming shortened V by 4 bases and J by 4 bases, and 9 bases separated the two germline ends. The CDR3 DNA reads TGTGCCAGCAGCCCCTCCTTATACAATGAGCAGTTCTTC. Protein: CASSPSLYNEQFF.

DNA of the CDR3: TGTGCCAGCAGCTTACCTCGACTAGCGGGAGGTTGTGAGCAGTTCTTC. Protein sequence: CASSLPRLAGGCEQFF. This chain links TRBV11-3 with TRBJ2-1, with 13 bases identical to TRBD2. The J segment lost 9 bases and the V segment lost 2 bases, leaving 7 bases of the junction unmatched. The CDR3 contains 16 residues. CDR1 and CDR2 (germline): SGHNT, YENEEA.

This clone has just one count. This chain joins TRBV15 and TRBJ2-1; 8 nucleotides line up with TRBD2. The CDR3 sequence is 15 residues long. V was pared by 6 bases and J by 9 bases, with 13 bases of the junction left unmatched. Germline CDR1 LNHNV, CDR2 YYDKDF (reference sequence). The CDR3 DNA sequence: TGTGCCACCAGTACTACTAGCGGAACTTATTCTGAGCAGTTCTTC. Amino acid sequence: CATSTTSGTYSEQFF.

This clone was detected only once. The chain uses TRBV6-6 and TRBJ1-5, with D possibly matching TRBD1 (6 bases). This CDR3 contains 15 residues. V lost 5 bases to trimming and J lost 2 bases, with 13 bases between them. Germline loops: CDR1 MNHNY, CDR2 SVGAGI (reference sequence). The CDR3, as DNA: TGTGCCAGCAGTCGACAGGCTCAGGGCAATCAGCCCCAGCATTTT. Translating it yields CASSRQAQGNQPQHF.

The chain couples TRBV30 to TRBJ2-7; a weak D match, TRBD1 (6 bases). The CDR3 sequence is 11 residues long. Trimming left V 7 bases short and J 2 bases short, with 9 bases between. CDR1 GTSNPN and CDR2 SVGIG come from the germline V gene (reference sequence). As DNA, the CDR3 is TGTGCCTACAGGGAGCCCTACGAGCAGTACTTC. Translating gives CAYREPYEQYF.

The V call is TRBV19, the J call TRBJ2-7; the match to TRBD1 covers 8 bases. This CDR3 spans 14 amino acids. J lost 3 bases, V lost 3 bases, and 4 bases had no gene match. From germline, CDR1 is LNHDA and CDR2 SQIVND (reference sequence). The CDR3 spells CASSITGGDYEQYF. The CDR3 DNA reads TGTGCCAGTAGTATCACAGGGGGTGACTACGAGCAGTACTTC.

The chain couples TRBV23-1 to TRBJ2-1, with TRBD2 as a possible D gene (6 bases). TRBV23-1 is an ORF, with its function uncertain. Trimming took off 3 bases at V and 4 bases at J, with 10 bases between the two ends. The CDR3 consists of 14 residues. CDR3 loop: CASSQPGAYNEQFF. CDR3 DNA: TGCGCCAGCAGTCAGCCGGGAGCATACAATGAGCAGTTCTTC.

This chain joins TRBV9 and TRBJ2-7; 9 bases match TRBD1. The CDR3 is 14 amino acids. Germline trimming cut 3 bases from V and 7 bases from J; bases unmatched to any gene: 8. Germline loops: CDR1 SGDLS, CDR2 YYNGEE. CDR3 DNA sequence: TGTGCCAGCAGCGCCGGACAGGGGCCGGGAGAGCAGTACTTC. It codes for CASSAGQGPGEQYF.

The V and J genes are TRBV5-6 and TRBJ2-3, with 12 bases that match TRBD2. Losses at the gene ends were 4 bases for V and 0 bases for J; bases not matched to a gene: 6. Germline V gene lookup returns CDR1 SGHDT and CDR2 YYEEEE. The CDR3 loop spans 17 amino acids. In DNA form, the CDR3 reads TGTGCCAGCAGCACGACTAGCGGGAGTACCAGCACAGATACGCAGTATTTT. Translation: CASSTTSGSTSTDTQYF.

The chain links TRBV7-8 to TRBJ2-5, with D maybe TRBD2 (5 bases). Deletions cut 5 bases from V and 2 bases from J, with 15 bases between. The CDR3 covers 15 residues. The germline V gene has CDR1 SGHVS and CDR2 FQNEAQ. CDR3 protein: CASSPRGKKQETQYF. The CDR3 DNA is TGTGCCAGCAGCCCCCGGGGAAAGAAACAAGAGACCCAGTACTTC.

The chain recombines TRBV9 with TRBJ1-2, with TRBD1 as a possible D gene (5 bases). The V and J ends lost 4 bases and 7 bases respectively, with 8 bases between them. From germline, CDR1 is SGDLS and CDR2 YYNGEE. The CDR3 is made up of 11 amino acids. In DNA, the CDR3 is TGTGCCAGCAGCTCCGACAGTGGCTACACCTTC. Translated, it gives CASSSDSGYTF.

The chain joins TRBV6-1 to TRBJ2-1; TRBD1 matches at 7 bases. The CDR3 is 15 residues long. Germline loops: CDR1 MNHNS, CDR2 SASEGT. The V and J ends lost 4 bases and 5 bases, in that order; junction bases with no gene match: 8. CDR3 bases: TGTGCCAGCAGTGCGGGACAGAGAAACAACAATGAGCAGTTCTTC. The encoded protein is CASSAGQRNNNEQFF.

This clone was seen only once. This chain uses TRBV6-4 with TRBJ2-6; D is ambiguous. Germline V CDR1 and CDR2: MRHNA, SNTAGT. V lost 4 bases and J 0 bases, leaving 10 bases between the germline ends. CDR3 length equals 16 residues. The CDR3 here is CASSASAGSGANVLTF. CDR3 bases: TGTGCCAGCAGTGCCTCAGCAGGCTCTGGGGCCAACGTCCTGACTTTC.

The V call is TRBV4-3, the J call TRBJ1-1, with a weak D call TRBD1 (6 bases). Germline CDR1 and CDR2: LGHNA and YSLEER. The CDR3 contains 14 residues. Trimming cost V 3 bases and J 1 base, with 9 bases left between them. The CDR3 DNA follows: TGCGCCAGCAGCCAGGACAGACGGAACACTGAAGCTTTCTTT. It translates to CASSQDRRNTEAFF.

The genes are TRBV5-6 and TRBJ1-2; the D is unclear. This CDR3 contains 12 residues. CDR1 and CDR2 from the germline V gene are SGHDT and YYEEEE. V was trimmed by 4 bases and J by 5 bases, leaving 9 bases between them. The CDR3 loop reads CASSKTDYGYTF. The DNA of the CDR3 is TGTGCCAGCAGCAAAACAGATTATGGCTACACCTTC.

The V and J genes are TRBV9 and TRBJ1-4, with TRBD1 matching 8 bases. The length of the CDR3 is 15 residues. Losses at the gene ends were 3 bases for V and 7 bases for J; bases not matched to a gene: 8. The germline gives CDR1 SGDLS, CDR2 YYNGEE. The DNA for the CDR3 is TGTGCCAGCAGCGGAGGACAGGGAGGGGTTGAAAAACTGTTTTTT. This translates into CASSGGQGGVEKLFF.

This clone has just one count. The CDR3 is CASSLERGTSLTLREQFF. Written as DNA, the CDR3 is TGTGCCAGCAGCTTGGAACGTGGGACTAGCCTTACCTTACGCGAGCAGTTCTTC. The J gene is TRBJ2-1, the V gene TRBV5-5; 9 bases align to TRBD2. J lost 10 bases, V lost 0 bases, and 17 bases had no gene match. Germline V gene data show CDR1 as SGHKS and CDR2 as YYEKEE (reference sequence). The CDR3 covers 18 residues. The full variable domain, its missing parts supplied by reference TRBV5-5 and TRBJ2-1, is DAGVTQSPTHLIKTRGQQVTLRCSPISGHKSVSWYQQVLGQGPQFIFQYYEKEERGRGNFPDRFSARQFPNYSSELNVNALLLGDSALYLCASSLERGTSLTLREQFFGPGTRLTVL.

V usage is TRBV6-6 and J usage is TRBJ2-1; D not resolved. Germline V gene data show CDR1 as MNHNY and CDR2 as SVGAGI (reference sequence). Between the trimmed V and J ends, which lost 1 base and 9 bases, there was a span of 10 bases. This CDR3 is built from 13 residues. DNA of the CDR3: TGTGCCAGCAGTTACTTCGAGGAAAGTGAGCAGTTCTTC. Translation gives CASSYFEESEQFF.

V gene TRBV11-1 combines with J gene TRBJ2-7, with TRBD1 identical over 9 bases. The V gene's germline CDR1 is SGHAT and CDR2 FQDESV (reference sequence). CDR3 length equals 14 residues. J gave up 7 bases and V 6 bases, and 10 bases lay outside the gene matches. CDR3 nucleotides: TGTGCCAGCAGAACAGGGGGCTCCAGCTATGAGCAGTACTTC. Its translation: CASRTGGSSYEQYF.

The V call is TRBV4-2, the J call TRBJ1-1; weak D call: TRBD1 (5 bases). V shed 5 bases and J shed 0 bases, with 13 bases lying between them. The CDR3 is 15 amino acids. Germline V gene sequence: CDR1 LGHNA, CDR2 YNFKEQ. The CDR3 DNA sequence: TGTGCCAGCAGCGAGACAGATGACATGAACACTGAAGCTTTCTTT. This codes for CASSETDDMNTEAFF.

This clone was seen once. In DNA form, the CDR3 reads TGCGCCAGCAGCTTGTTCGTGGGGACTAGCGGGACCTACGAGCAGTACTTC. Its protein product is CASSLFVGTSGTYEQYF. The chain couples TRBV5-1 to TRBJ2-7, with 13 bases aligning to TRBD2. Trimming took 1 base from V and 2 from J; bases not matched to a gene: 6. The CDR3 extends over 17 amino acids. In germline, CDR1 is SGHRS, CDR2 YFSETQ.

The V call is TRBV11-3, the J call TRBJ2-1, with 11 bases identical to TRBD2. V lost 1 base and J lost 9; bases outside the gene matches: 2. This CDR3 has 14 residues. Germline CDR1 is SGHNT and CDR2 is YENEEA. The CDR3 DNA is TGTGCCAGCAGCTTAGGACTAGCGGGACCTGAGCAGTTCTTC. This sequence encodes CASSLGLAGPEQFF.

The rearrangement uses TRBV7-3 and TRBJ2-1; D gene unclear. Germline lookup yields CDR1 SGHTA and CDR2 FQGTGA. The CDR3 is 14 amino acids. V was cut by 0 bases and J by 5 bases, with 8 bases left in between. The CDR3: CASSLTGLDNEQFF. The CDR3 DNA reads as TGTGCCAGCAGCTTAACAGGCCTAGACAATGAGCAGTTCTTC.

The V and J genes are TRBV11-3 and TRBJ2-3; 10 bases align to TRBD2. Germline CDR1 SGHNT, CDR2 YENEEA. V was clipped by 3 bases and J by 2 bases; unmatched bases: 5. The CDR3 runs to 16 residues. This CDR3 is CASSLGLATITDTQYF. The CDR3 DNA sequence: TGTGCCAGCAGCTTGGGACTAGCGACTATCACAGATACGCAGTATTTT.

The genes are TRBV13 and TRBJ2-7; TRBD2 might be the D (6 bases). Between the trimmed V and J ends, which lost 5 bases and 5 bases, there was a span of 19 bases. The CDR3 totals 15 residues. CDR1 PRHDT and CDR2 FYEKMQ come from the germline V gene (reference sequence). The CDR3 coding sequence is TGTGCCAGCAGCCTGGGACTTTTGGGCCCAAACGAGCAGTACTTC. Translated, it gives CASSLGLLGPNEQYF.

The chain carries TRBV29-1 and TRBJ2-1; D remains unclear. The CDR3 covers 11 residues. The germline gives CDR1 SQVTM, CDR2 ANQGSEA. Trimming removed 1 base from V and 6 bases from J, with 4 bases in between. The CDR3, as DNA: TGCAGCGTTGAAGCGAGCAATGAGCAGTTCTTC. It codes for CSVEASNEQFF.